This is a list of T cell receptor beta chains from one sample in a study of T cells in localized non-small cell lung cancer. Produced via immunoSEQ multiplex PCR; TCRdb's table is partial and in-frame only. This table has roughly 3,800 clones, more than 25% appearing once. The sample in question was lung tumor tissue, obtained before any cancer treatment. The receptors come from a male donor aged 60 or over with stage III lung adenocarcinoma. The CDR3 runs from the conserved cysteine through the conserved F or W. The D gene is left open where the match is weak. The listing skips clone size in some rows; elsewhere it reads once, few, many or a size class.

clone_size	j_call	d_call	v_call	cdr3_aa	cdr3_nt
.	TRBJ1-4	TRBD1	TRBV6-8	CASNRDRGDYEKLFF	TGTGCCAGCAACAGAGACAGGGGGGACTATGAAAAACTGTTTTTT
few	TRBJ1-2	.	TRBV11-3	CASSLGRESNYGYTF	TGTGCCAGCAGCTTGGGTAGGGAATCTAACTATGGCTACACCTTC
large	TRBJ2-7	TRBD1	TRBV30	CAWRDRDSYEQYF	TGTGCCTGGAGGGACCGGGACAGCTACGAGCAGTACTTC
few	TRBJ2-3	TRBD2	TRBV6-8	CATGRRGGLRTQYF	TGTGCCACCGGTCGGCGGGGGGGCCTAAGAACGCAGTATTTT
medium-sized	TRBJ2-3	TRBD2	TRBV11-3	CASSSYTGTSWTDTQYF	TGTGCCAGCAGCTCTTACACCGGGACTAGTTGGACAGATACGCAGTATTTT
.	TRBJ2-7	.	TRBV1	CASSGRGEYEQYF	TGCGCCAGCAGCGGGCGGGGGGAATACGAGCAGTACTTC
medium-sized	TRBJ1-1	.	TRBV18	CASFLNRDTEAFF	TGTGCCAGCTTTCTTAACAGAGACACTGAAGCTTTCTTT
few	TRBJ1-2	.	TRBV6-8	CASSQPEYGYTF	TGTGCCAGCAGCCAGCCGGAGTATGGCTACACCTTC
few	TRBJ1-6	.	TRBV6-8	CASSWSGRGDSPLHF	TGTGCCAGCAGTTGGTCCGGGAGAGGGGATTCACCCCTCCACTTT
.	TRBJ2-1	.	TRBV25-1	CASRHKEGFTFF	TGTGCCAGTAGACACAAGGAGGGGTTTACGTTCTTC
.	TRBJ1-1	.	TRBV29-1	CSVNGLITEAFF	TGCAGCGTAAACGGACTGATAACTGAAGCTTTCTTT
once	TRBJ1-5	.	TRBV2	CASSDRDQPQHF	TGTGCCAGCAGTGATAGAGATCAGCCCCAGCATTTT
few	TRBJ1-4	.	TRBV5-1	CASSLGGVNEKLFF	TGCGCCAGCAGCTTAGGAGGGGTTAATGAAAAACTGTTTTTT
few	TRBJ2-4	.	TRBV23-1	CASSHDRRDIQYF	TGCGCCAGCAGCCATGACAGGAGAGACATTCAGTACTTC
few	TRBJ2-7	.	TRBV18	CASSRDLGYEQYF	TGTGCCAGCTCCCGGGACCTTGGTTACGAGCAGTACTTC
.	TRBJ1-1	.	TRBV6-8	CAISGSQRDTEAFF	TGTGCCATCAGTGGAAGCCAACGGGACACTGAAGCTTTCTTT
medium-sized	TRBJ2-5	.	TRBV6-8	CASSYSEETQYF	TGTGCCAGCAGTTACTCGGAGGAGACCCAGTACTTC
.	TRBJ2-1	.	TRBV11-3	CASSLVKGSYNEQFF	TGTGCCAGCAGCTTAGTCAAGGGGTCCTACAATGAGCAGTTCTTC
few	TRBJ2-7	.	TRBV1	CASSQDFQGGEDEQYF	TGCGCCAGCAGCCAAGATTTCCAGGGGGGAGAGGACGAGCAGTACTTC